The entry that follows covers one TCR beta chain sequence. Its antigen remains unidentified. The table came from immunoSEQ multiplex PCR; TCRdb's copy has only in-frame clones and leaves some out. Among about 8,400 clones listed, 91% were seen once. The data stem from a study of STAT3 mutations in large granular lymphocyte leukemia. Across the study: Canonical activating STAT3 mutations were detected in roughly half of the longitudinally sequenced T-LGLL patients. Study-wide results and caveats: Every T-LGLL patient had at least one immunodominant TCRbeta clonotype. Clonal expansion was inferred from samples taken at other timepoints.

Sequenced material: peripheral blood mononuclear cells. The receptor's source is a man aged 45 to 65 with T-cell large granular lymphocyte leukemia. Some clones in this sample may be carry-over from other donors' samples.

CDR3 region: CASSDSPSGSTDTQYF. DNA of the CDR3: TGTGCCAGCAGTGACTCCCCTAGCGGCAGCACAGATACGCAGTATTTT. The rearrangement joins TRBV6-4 to TRBJ2-3; 7 bases agree with TRBD2. V lost 0 bases and J lost 0; bases outside the gene matches: 3. Germline CDR1 and CDR2: MRHNA and SNTAGT. The CDR3 extends over 16 amino acids.